These 15 T cell receptor beta chains came from one sample sequenced in a study of response to subunit inactivated influenza vaccine. TCRdb re-analysed the RT-PCR reads in MiXCR, keeping a single row per CDR3 protein. The table records 430,000 or so distinct CDR3 sequences, approximately 10% of them present only once. Sequencing used PBMCs from blood, obtained 40 to 50 days after vaccination. All receptors come from a man in his fifties who received an inactivated influenza vaccine.

Worth noting for this clonotype: Germline and junction disagree at one end, which may indicate a read error. The CDR3 bases are TGTGCCATCCGGGACACCGGTGAGCTGTTTTTT. This encodes CAIRDTGELFF. J is TRBJ2-2 and V is TRBV10-3; D may be TRBD1 (6 bases). The germline V gene encodes CDR1 ENHRY and CDR2 SYGVKD. The CDR3 has 11 residues.

This clonotype was detected a few times. CDR3: CASSVEGRAPYEQYF. For the CDR3, the DNA is TGTGCCAGCAGCGTAGAGGGCAGGGCTCCCTACGAGCAGTACTTC. The chain couples TRBV9 to TRBJ2-7; weak D call: TRBD1 (5 bases). V was shortened by 0 bases and J by 2 bases, with 12 bases between the two germline ends. Germline loops: CDR1 SGDLS, CDR2 YYNGEE. This CDR3 has 15 residues. Based on the CDR3 plus reference TRBV9 and TRBJ2-7, the full variable domain is DSGVTQTPKHLITATGQRVTLRCSPRSGDLSVYWYQQSLDQGLQFLIQYYNGEERAKGNILERFSAQQFPDLHSELNLSSLELGDSALYFCASSVEGRAPYEQYFGPGTRLTVT.

Many counts were recorded for this clonotype. V gene TRBV12-3 or TRBV12-4 combines with J gene TRBJ2-7; D may match TRBD1 or TRBD2 (5 bases each). The V end was cut by 2 bases, the J end by 3 bases, with 11 bases between. CDR3 length equals 14 residues. The CDR3 spells CASSLPGTVYEQYF. The DNA of the CDR3 is TGTGCCAGCAGTTTACCCGGGACGGTCTACGAGCAGTACTTC.

This clonotype was detected only a few times. This chain connects TRBV29-1 to TRBJ2-3, with 10 bases aligning to TRBD2. CDR1 is SQVTM, CDR2 ANQGSEA, per germline. J gave up 4 bases and V 7 bases, and 5 bases lay outside the gene matches. The CDR3 contains 13 residues. CDR3 DNA: TGCAGCGACAGCGGGGGGGCGTCAGATACGCAGTATTTT. Amino acids: CSDSGGASDTQYF.

In its sample, this clonotype was seen a few times. The V and J genes are TRBV10-3 and TRBJ2-7, with 10 positions matching TRBD1. The germline V gene encodes CDR1 ENHRY and CDR2 SYGVKD. V shed 4 bases and J 4 bases; nucleotides not matched to a gene: 7. The CDR3 has 15 residues. The CDR3 DNA follows: TGTGCCATCAGTGGTACCGGGACAGGGGCTTACGAGCAGTACTTC. Translating it yields CAISGTGTGAYEQYF.

This clonotype was counted a few times. V usage is TRBV5-1 and J usage is TRBJ2-1; 14 bases are shared with TRBD2. Germline CDR1 and CDR2: SGHRS and YFSETQ. This CDR3 has 21 residues. V lost 0 bases to trimming and J lost 1 base; unmatched junction nucleotides: 12. CDR3: CASSLGRGRGLAGVSYNEQFF. CDR3 in DNA: TGCGCCAGCAGCTTGGGTCGTGGCAGGGGACTAGCGGGGGTTTCCTACAATGAGCAGTTCTTC.

Regarding this clonotype: A much larger clone lies a single base off, so this may be a read error. The chain couples TRBV9 to TRBJ1-5; the D gene is possibly TRBD1 (6 bases). The germline V and J ends were trimmed by 3 bases and 2 bases, with 12 bases remaining between them. The CDR3 is 15 amino acids. CDR1 and CDR2 from the germline V gene are SGDLS and YYNGEE. DNA of the CDR3: TGTGCCAGCAGCGCAGGGACAAGGGGCAATCAGCCCCAGCATTTT. Amino acid sequence: CASSAGTRGNQPQHF.

The chain combines TRBV25-1 with TRBJ1-1; possibly TRBD1 for D (5 bases). V lost 7 bases and J 5 bases, leaving 8 bases between the germline ends. The CDR3 contains 11 residues. Germline CDR1 MGHDK, CDR2 SYGVNS. CDR3 sequence reads: CASMGGTEAFF. CDR3 in DNA: TGTGCCAGCATGGGGGGGACTGAAGCTTTCTTT.

This clonotype was counted many times. The chain combines TRBV5-1 with TRBJ1-3, with D perhaps matching TRBD1 (6 bases). V was trimmed by 1 base and J by 2 bases, leaving 10 bases between them. There are 15 residues in the CDR3. Germline V gene data show CDR1 as SGHRS and CDR2 as YFSETQ. CDR3 sequence reads: CASSLTGTTGNTIYF. The CDR3 region has the DNA TGCGCCAGCAGCTTGACCGGGACAACTGGAAACACCATATATTTT.

This clonotype appeared a few times. V usage is TRBV7-2 and J usage is TRBJ2-7; D may match TRBD1 or TRBD2 (6 bases each). CDR3 length equals 15 residues. V gave up 5 bases and J gave up 5 bases, with 19 bases separating them. Germline values: CDR1 SGHTA, CDR2 FQGNSA. The CDR3 reads CASSQTFGGHNEQYF. CDR3 in DNA: TGTGCCAGCAGCCAAACTTTCGGGGGCCACAACGAGCAGTACTTC. Full variable domain (remainder filled in from reference TRBV7-2 and TRBJ2-7): GAGVSQSPSNKVTEKGKDVELRCDPISGHTALYWYRQSLGQGLEFLIYFQGNSAPDKSGLPSDRFSAERTGGSVSTLTIQRTQQEDSAVYLCASSQTFGGHNEQYFGPGTRLTVT.

V gene TRBV3-1 combines with J gene TRBJ1-2, with 8 bases fitting TRBD1. The CDR3 contains 14 residues. V lost 2 bases, J lost 7 bases, and 6 bases stayed unmatched. CDR1 and CDR2 (germline): LGHDT, YNNKEL (reference sequence). CDR3 residues: CASSQRGQGSGYTF. CDR3 nucleotides: TGTGCCAGCAGCCAACGTGGACAGGGCAGTGGCTACACCTTC.

This clonotype has at least ten counts. This chain links TRBV15 with TRBJ1-1; 7 bases line up with TRBD1. This CDR3 comprises 15 residues. V lost 6 bases, J lost 1 base, and 8 bases stayed unmatched. Germline V lookup: CDR1 LNHNV, CDR2 YYDKDF (reference sequence). Here the CDR3 DNA reads TGTGCCACCAGGCATACACAGGGGTCGAACACTGAAGCTTTCTTT. Amino acid sequence: CATRHTQGSNTEAFF.

This clonotype was recorded many times. J is TRBJ1-1 and V is TRBV4-3; 7 bases fit TRBD1. Germline assignment: CDR1 LGHNA and CDR2 YSLEER. V dropped 1 base and J dropped 1; count of bases not matched to a gene: 0. CDR3 size: 14 residues. The DNA of the CDR3 is TGCGCCAGCAGCCAAGGACAGGGGAACACTGAAGCTTTCTTT. It codes for CASSQGQGNTEAFF.

This clonotype was recorded many times. The chain links TRBV7-2 to TRBJ2-7; TRBD2 matches 7 bases. The V gene's germline CDR1 is SGHTA and CDR2 FQGNSA. This CDR3 contains 13 residues. The V gene end was trimmed by 5 bases and the J gene end by 4 bases; junction bases not matched to a gene: 5. The CDR3 reads CASSPSGDYEQYF. In DNA, the CDR3 is TGTGCCAGCAGCCCCAGCGGGGATTACGAGCAGTACTTC.

This clonotype came up many times. The V gene is TRBV29-1, the J gene TRBJ2-5; D gene ambiguous. In germline, CDR1 is SQVTM, CDR2 ANQGSEA. CDR3 length equals 12 residues. V was pared by 6 bases and J by 2 bases, with 10 bases between. CDR3 nucleotides: TGCAGCGTGTCTAGTAAACAAGAGACCCAGTACTTC. It codes for CSVSSKQETQYF.